This TCR beta chain was documented in a study of blood T cells in healthy people across ages. Study conclusions and caveats: Using unsorted PBMCs precluded a conclusive naive versus antigen-experienced comparison.

A second PCR, run for about 6 to 11 cycles, used a sample-barcoded 5' primer plus a J-beta primer mix. TCRdb fed the 5' RACE reads into MiXCR, producing one record per CDR3 protein. This sample yields about 1.5 million distinct CDR3 sequences, of which less than 45% are seen a single time; approximately 4% belongs to the top ten. Germline V gives CDR1 SNHLY, CDR2 FYNNEI. This CDR3 is built from 13 residues. The V and J ends lost 8 bases and 5 bases respectively, with 15 bases between them. Healthy Caucasian individuals from Russia aged about 6 to 90 served as donors. Remarks on this clonotype: What it binds is unknown.

The clonotype comes from a woman younger than 35 in good health. This chain connects TRBV2 to TRBJ1-1; D may be TRBD1 (5 bases). The sample consisted of blood. This CDR3 reads CASELSGSTEAFF. The CDR3 DNA reads TGTGCCAGCGAACTATCAGGGTCTACTGAAGCTTTCTTT.